What follows is one T cell receptor beta chain and its context. The sample originates from a study of blood T cell repertoires in COVID-19. Data came from immunoSEQ multiplex PCR; TCRdb stores just in-frame clones and leaves some out. In the table there are almost 95,000 clones, around 88% of which are singletons. This TCR was sampled from a woman in her sixties or seventies with COVID-19, enrolled during active disease. Sequenced: peripheral blood.

The DNA of the CDR3 is TGTGCCAGCAGTCCGACCGGGGGTGTCGGGACCCAGTACTTC. This sequence encodes CASSPTGGVGTQYF. The chain links TRBV3-1 (or the pseudogene TRBV3-2) to TRBJ2-5; maybe TRBD2 (6 bases). This CDR3 region has 14 residues. V lost 6 bases and J 7 bases, leaving 18 bases between the germline ends. Germline lookup yields CDR1 LGHDT and CDR2 YNNKEL (reference sequence).